One sample yielded the 15 T cell receptor beta chains listed below, sequenced in a study of cytomegalovirus exposure and HLA in healthy donors. PCR employed 60 Vbeta and 13 Jbeta primers. The protocol was immunoSEQ multiplex PCR, while the TCRdb copy is restricted to in-frame clones and leaves out a portion. The sample shows approximately 210,000 clones, roughly 80% of them seen only once. Material: PBMCs. The receptors originated from a man aged 35 to 55 in good health and CMV-seropositive.

On this clone itself: At one end, the junction sequence differs from germline, possibly due to a read error. This chain connects TRBV2 to TRBJ1-1; a weak D match, TRBD1 (6 bases). The germline V gene encodes CDR1 SNHLY and CDR2 FYNNEI. The CDR3 spans 15 residues. This CDR3 is CASSEQAGDLTESFF. The CDR3 DNA follows: TGTGCCAGCAGTGAACAGGCAGGGGACCTCACTGAATCTTTCTTT.

The chain couples TRBV7-9 to TRBJ1-3; D is undetermined. The germline gives CDR1 SEHNR, CDR2 FQNEAQ (reference sequence). V dropped 1 base and J dropped 0 bases, with 7 bases sitting between them. The CDR3 has 15 amino acids. The CDR3: CASSLVAVSGNTIYF. CDR3 bases: TGTGCCAGCAGCTTAGTGGCAGTCTCTGGAAACACCATATATTTT.

The chain has TRBV11-3 and TRBJ2-5, with D unclear. The CDR3 is made up of 14 amino acids. Germline CDR1 SGHNT, CDR2 YENEEA. V lost 0 bases and J lost 5, with 10 bases in between. CDR3 sequence: CASSLDIKRETQYF. The DNA of the CDR3 is TGTGCCAGCAGCTTAGATATCAAACGGGAGACCCAGTACTTC.

The V gene is TRBV6-4, the J gene TRBJ2-2; maybe TRBD2 (5 bases). Germline V gene lookup returns CDR1 MRHNA and CDR2 SNTAGT. V was pared by 4 bases and J by 0 bases, with 6 bases between. There are 14 residues in the CDR3. The CDR3 region is CASSVEANTGELFF. The DNA for the CDR3 is TGTGCCAGCAGTGTGGAGGCGAACACCGGGGAGCTGTTTTTT.

The V call is TRBV21-1, the J call TRBJ2-2; no DNA check was done on the table's D call, TRBD2. TRBV21-1 is given as a pseudogene. The CDR3 loop spans 18 amino acids. This CDR3 is CASSRSKTGTTDTGELFF. The CDR3 region has the DNA TGTGCCAGCAGCAGAAGCAAAACCGGGACTACCGACACCGGGGAGCTGTTTTTT.

To note about this clone: The germline gene is not matched at one end of the junction; a read error may be the cause. This chain links TRBV2 with TRBJ1-4, with no clear D. The CDR3 length is 11 residues. Germline values: CDR1 SNHLY, CDR2 FYNNEI. CDR3 sequence reads: CASWAKEKLFF. Written as DNA, the CDR3 is TGTGCCAGCTGGGCTAAAGAAAAACTGTTTTTT.

The rearrangement uses TRBV29-1 and TRBJ2-5; 10 positions agree with TRBD2. CDR1 is SQVTM and CDR2 is ANQGSEA in the germline V gene. The CDR3 is 14 amino acids. The V gene end was trimmed by 6 bases and the J gene end by 3 bases; junction bases not matched to a gene: 7. The CDR3 protein is CSVIPSGRKETQYF. CDR3 DNA: TGCAGCGTCATACCTAGCGGGAGAAAAGAGACCCAGTACTTC.

V is TRBV6-6 and J is TRBJ1-1, with a tentative D call TRBD1 (5 bases). The CDR3 totals 13 residues. Trimming took off 2 bases at V and 2 bases at J, with 6 bases between the two ends. Germline CDR1 MNHNY, CDR2 SVGAGI (reference sequence). CDR3 in amino acids: CASSYGHNTEAFF. DNA for the CDR3: TGTGCCAGCAGTTACGGACACAACACTGAAGCTTTCTTT.

The J gene is TRBJ1-3, the V gene TRBV7-9; D might be TRBD1 (6 bases). This CDR3 region has 17 residues. Germline CDR1 reads SEHNR; CDR2 reads FQNEAQ (reference sequence). Trimming took 2 bases from V and 0 from J, leaving 14 bases between them. CDR3 sequence reads: CASSLWAGDNSGNTIYF. CDR3 coding DNA: TGTGCCAGCAGCTTATGGGCAGGGGATAACTCTGGAAACACCATATATTTT.

The chain combines TRBV7-8 with TRBJ2-3, with D unresolved. CDR1 and CDR2 (germline): SGHVS, FQNEAQ. Trimming removed 5 bases at V and 6 bases at J, with 12 bases between. CDR3 length: 13 amino acids. The CDR3 loop is CASSLHPVDTQYF. CDR3 DNA sequence: TGTGCCAGCAGCCTGCACCCAGTGGATACGCAGTATTTT.

The chain employs TRBV27 and TRBJ1-5; no reliable D call. Germline V CDR1 and CDR2: MNHEY, SMNVEV (reference sequence). The CDR3 covers 15 residues. Trimming removed 5 bases at V and 2 bases at J, with 13 bases between. CDR3 sequence (DNA): TGTGCCAGCAGTCCCTCTCGTCGGGGCAATCAGCCCCAGCATTTT. Translation: CASSPSRRGNQPQHF.

This clone was detected only once. This chain joins TRBV9 and TRBJ2-3; a possible D gene is TRBD2 (5 bases). The V end lost 2 bases, the J end lost 0 bases, and 7 bases lay between the germline ends. The CDR3 runs to 14 residues. Per the germline V gene, CDR1 is SGDLS and CDR2 is YYNGEE. The CDR3 protein is CASSVEGSTDTQYF. The CDR3 coding sequence is TGTGCCAGCAGCGTTGAGGGTAGCACAGATACGCAGTATTTT.

This clone was recorded once. CDR3 sequence: CASSAGLAFSTDTQYF. The CDR3 DNA reads as TGTGCCAGCAGTGCCGGACTAGCGTTTAGCACAGATACGCAGTATTTT. The rearrangement uses TRBV6-1 and TRBJ2-3; 9 nucleotides line up with TRBD2. The V segment lost 4 bases and the J segment 0 bases; nucleotides outside the gene matches: 5. Germline CDR1 MNHNS, CDR2 SASEGT. The CDR3 totals 16 residues.

In regard to this clone: The same CDR3 can be traced to other DNA sequences in this sample. The J gene is TRBJ2-6, the V gene TRBV2; possibly TRBD2 for D (5 bases). This CDR3 has 15 residues. The germline V and J ends were trimmed by 8 bases and 4 bases, with 15 bases remaining between them. Germline V gene lookup returns CDR1 SNHLY and CDR2 FYNNEI. For the CDR3, the DNA is TGTGCCAGCTCCGGGTCCCGGGGAGGGGCCAACGTCCTGACTTTC. Residues: CASSGSRGGANVLTF.

This chain connects TRBV29-1 to TRBJ1-2, with 9 positions matching TRBD1. The germline CDR1 and CDR2 sequences are SQVTM and ANQGSEA. CDR3 size: 14 residues. V was clipped by 7 bases and J by 1 base; unmatched bases: 7. The CDR3 here is CSGGGTGSNYGYTF. For the CDR3, the DNA is TGCAGCGGGGGGGGGACAGGGAGTAACTATGGCTACACCTTC.